This T cell receptor beta chain came from a study of T-cell reconstitution after alpha-beta-depleted transplantation in children. This CDR3 spans 14 amino acids. In germline, CDR1 is DFQATT, CDR2 SNEGSKA (reference sequence). Unique molecular identifiers featured in how the TCRbeta library was prepared. TCRdb fed the PCR reads into MiXCR, producing one record per CDR3 protein. The profile shows around 700,000 distinct CDR3 sequences, under 15% of them singletons. V gene TRBV20-1 combines with J gene TRBJ2-3; 14 bases are a match to TRBD2. The source material was PBMCs, sampled before TCRalphabeta/CD19-depleted stem cell transplant. The receptor comes from a girl aged 2 to 9 with congenital amegakaryocytic thrombocytopenia, due to receive a stem cell transplant. CDR3 in amino acids: CGLMGLAGADTQYF. For the CDR3, the DNA is TGCGGCCTCATGGGACTAGCGGGAGCAGATACGCAGTATTTT.